These 21 T cell receptor beta chains share one sample of origin, sequenced in a study of T cell responses to AZD1222 COVID-19 vaccine. Measured with immunoSEQ multiplex PCR; TCRdb has only the in-frame clones, and not every one. This table holds about 100,000 clones, about 88% found once. The sequences come from peripheral blood, collected on day 0 of AZD1222 vaccination. The receptors here all came from an adult in good health.

The CDR3 loop reads CASRGDASGYTF. As DNA, the CDR3 is TGTGCCAGCCGGGGGGATGCCAGCGGCTACACCTTC. The chain employs TRBV7-9 and TRBJ1-2; tentatively, D is TRBD1 (5 bases). The CDR3 length is 12 residues. Germline CDR1 and CDR2: SEHNR and FQNEAQ (reference sequence). With 8 bases removed from V and 8 bases from J, the gap between germline ends came to 15 bases. Supplemented by reference TRBV7-9 and TRBJ1-2, the full variable domain reads DTGVSQNPRHKITKRGQNVTFRCDPISEHNRLYWYRQTLGQGPEFLTYFQNEAQLEKSRLLSDRFSAERPKGSFSTLEIQRTEQGDSAMYLCASRGDASGYTFGSGTRLTVV.

The V call is TRBV29-1, the J call TRBJ1-5, with 9 bases matching TRBD1. The CDR3 is made up of 19 amino acids. The junction had 17 bases not matched to a gene; V was cut back by 1 base and J by 4 bases. Germline loops: CDR1 SQVTM, CDR2 ANQGSEA. The CDR3: CSVEADNPTGTGPNQPQHF. The CDR3 bases are TGCAGCGTTGAAGCAGATAACCCCACCGGGACAGGGCCAAATCAGCCCCAGCATTTT.

The J gene is TRBJ1-5, the V gene TRBV6-5; D gene uncertain. CDR1 is MNHEY, CDR2 SVGAGI, per germline. This CDR3 is 14 amino acids long. V was pared by 3 bases and J by 3 bases, with 9 bases between. CDR3 sequence: CASSYGGLNQPQHF. DNA of the CDR3: TGTGCCAGCAGTTATGGCGGCCTCAATCAGCCCCAGCATTTT.

J is TRBJ2-1 and V is TRBV4-3; D gene uncertain. Germline values: CDR1 LGHNA, CDR2 YSLEER. Trimming removed 0 bases from V and 6 bases from J, with 12 bases in between. The CDR3 consists of 15 residues. The CDR3 nucleotides are TGCGCCAGCAGCCAAGATTTCTCGAGTTTCAATGAGCAGTTCTTC. The encoded protein is CASSQDFSSFNEQFF.

This clone is a singleton in its sample. The chain combines TRBV5-6 with TRBJ1-1; tentative D call: TRBD1 (5 bases). Trimming removed 0 bases from V and 4 bases from J, with 13 bases in between. This CDR3 region has 15 residues. The germline V gene has CDR1 SGHDT and CDR2 YYEEEE. CDR3 region: CASSLAGGRSTEAFF. CDR3 DNA: TGTGCCAGCAGCTTGGCCGGGGGACGGAGCACTGAAGCTTTCTTT.

V is TRBV7-8 and J is TRBJ2-7; D uncertain. There are 15 residues in the CDR3. The germline V gene has CDR1 SGHVS and CDR2 FQNEAQ. Trimming cost V 0 bases and J 1 base, with 10 bases left between them. The DNA for the CDR3 is TGTGCCAGCAGCTTAGCGCTAACTAAATCCTACGAGCAGTACTTC. It translates to CASSLALTKSYEQYF. The full variable domain, in which reference TRBV7-8 and TRBJ2-7 provide the parts outside the CDR3, is GAGVSQSPRYKVAKRGQDVALRCDPISGHVSLFWYQQALGQGPEFLTYFQNEAQLDKSGLPSDRFFAERPEGSVSTLKIQRTQQEDSAVYLCASSLALTKSYEQYFGPGTRLTVT.

The chain uses TRBV4-2 and TRBJ1-1; D is undetermined. The CDR3 runs to 13 residues. Looked up from germline, CDR1 is LGHNA and CDR2 is YNFKEQ. V was pared by 7 bases and J by 6 bases, with 15 bases between. The CDR3: CASTPPSNAEAFF. The CDR3 nucleotides read TGTGCCAGCACCCCGCCGTCAAACGCTGAAGCTTTCTTT.

The chain uses TRBV6-5 and TRBJ2-4, with 7 bases fitting TRBD1. The length of the CDR3 is 11 residues. The V segment lost 6 bases and the J segment 11 bases; nucleotides outside the gene matches: 4. Germline V lookup: CDR1 MNHEY, CDR2 SVGAGI. In DNA, the CDR3 is TGTGCCAGCAGAAAGGGACAGTTTCAGTACTTC. Encoded protein: CASRKGQFQYF.

This chain links TRBV6-5 with TRBJ2-7; tentatively, D is TRBD1 (5 bases). The CDR3 covers 15 residues. Germline values: CDR1 MNHEY, CDR2 SVGAGI. Trimming stripped 2 bases from V and 3 bases from J, with 14 bases between. The chain's CDR3 is CASSYQPQENYEQYF. In DNA, the CDR3 is TGTGCCAGCAGTTACCAGCCACAGGAGAACTACGAGCAGTACTTC.

This clone was seen just once. This chain connects TRBV28 to TRBJ1-3; D is ambiguous. V dropped 2 bases and J dropped 6 bases, with 14 bases sitting between them. There are 15 residues in the CDR3. CDR1 and CDR2 (germline): MDHEN, SYDVKM. CDR3 region: CASSLVKGLVNTIYF. The DNA for the CDR3 is TGTGCCAGCAGTTTAGTTAAGGGTCTAGTAAACACCATATATTTT.

This clone was observed a few times. The chain has TRBV4-2 and TRBJ2-1; possibly TRBD2 for D (6 bases). Trimming took 0 bases from V and 9 from J, leaving 12 bases between them. The CDR3 totals 14 residues. Germline V CDR1 and CDR2: LGHNA, YNFKEQ. The CDR3 bases are TGTGCCAGCAGCCAAGAAAAGGCGGGAAGTGAGCAGTTCTTC. This encodes CASSQEKAGSEQFF.

The CDR3 protein is CASRLQGNEKLFF. The DNA of the CDR3 is TGTGCCAGCAGATTACAGGGCAATGAAAAACTGTTTTTT. The chain links TRBV27 to TRBJ1-4; weak D call: TRBD1 (6 bases). V was cut by 6 bases and J by 5 bases, with 10 bases left in between. The germline CDR1 and CDR2 sequences are MNHEY and SMNVEV (reference sequence). The CDR3 consists of 13 residues.

The chain links TRBV28 to TRBJ1-2; no definite D call. Germline V CDR1 and CDR2: MDHEN, SYDVKM. This CDR3 region has 13 residues. V was trimmed by 3 bases and J by 2 bases, leaving 7 bases between them. In DNA, the CDR3 is TGTGCCAGCAGTTTGGTGAGGAACTATGGCTACACCTTC. Protein product: CASSLVRNYGYTF.

The chain links TRBV7-3 to TRBJ2-3, with D possibly being TRBD1 (8 bases). The CDR3 totals 14 residues. Trimming took 1 base from V and 5 from J, leaving 10 bases between them. Germline CDR1 is SGHTA and CDR2 is FQGTGA. The CDR3 DNA follows: TGTGCCAGCAGCTTAAACAGGGGGGGAGATACGCAGTATTTT. Translated: CASSLNRGGDTQYF.

CDR3 nucleotide sequence: TGTGCCAGCAGCTTCTCTAGCGGGAGAGACAACTACGAGCAGTACTTC. Translating gives CASSFSSGRDNYEQYF. The chain links TRBV7-2 to TRBJ2-7; 10 nucleotides match TRBD2. V lost 3 bases to trimming and J lost 3 bases; unmatched junction nucleotides: 8. The CDR3 has 16 residues. The V gene's germline CDR1 is SGHTA and CDR2 FQGNSA.

V and J are TRBV30 and TRBJ2-5, with unresolved D. Germline V gene lookup returns CDR1 GTSNPN and CDR2 SVGIG (reference sequence). The CDR3 length is 13 residues. The germline V and J ends were trimmed by 1 base and 5 bases, with 11 bases remaining between them. This CDR3 reads CAWSASRRETQYF. DNA of the CDR3: TGTGCCTGGAGTGCCAGTCGCCGCGAGACCCAGTACTTC.

The chain uses TRBV15 and TRBJ2-7; TRBD2 matches 12 bases. V shed 2 bases and J 7 bases; nucleotides not matched to a gene: 6. The V gene's germline CDR1 is LNHNV and CDR2 YYDKDF (reference sequence). The CDR3 consists of 15 residues. The CDR3 coding sequence is TGTGCCACCAGCAGATTTGGGCTAGCGGGAGGGGAGCAGTACTTC. Its protein product is CATSRFGLAGGEQYF.

The chain couples TRBV27 to TRBJ2-5; TRBD1 matches at 8 bases. The germline CDR1 and CDR2 sequences are MNHEY and SMNVEV (reference sequence). The V and J ends lost 3 bases and 2 bases, in that order; junction bases with no gene match: 2. There are 14 residues in the CDR3. CDR3 region: CASSFRDRQETQYF. The CDR3 DNA sequence: TGTGCCAGCAGTTTCCGGGACAGGCAAGAGACCCAGTACTTC.

V gene TRBV30 combines with J gene TRBJ2-2; 11 bases are shared with TRBD2. CDR3 length equals 16 residues. Looked up from germline, CDR1 is GTSNPN and CDR2 is SVGIG (reference sequence). V shed 4 bases and J 7 bases; nucleotides not matched to a gene: 11. The CDR3 region is CAWINSGRAVSGELFF. The DNA of the CDR3 is TGTGCCTGGATAAATAGCGGGAGGGCCGTTAGCGGGGAGCTGTTTTTT.

V gene TRBV12-3 or TRBV12-4 combines with J gene TRBJ1-3; D uncertain. The V end was cut by 5 bases, the J end by 8 bases, with 10 bases between. The CDR3 contains 12 residues. CDR3 loop: CASSRASDTIYF. In nucleotides, the CDR3 is TGTGCCAGCAGTCGCGCGTCGGACACCATATATTTT.

To note about this clone: The sample carries other DNA sequences with the same CDR3. This chain connects TRBV30 to TRBJ1-5; D possibly corresponds to TRBD1 (6 bases). Looked up from germline, CDR1 is GTSNPN and CDR2 is SVGIG (reference sequence). V was pared by 3 bases and J by 4 bases, with 10 bases between. The CDR3 covers 13 residues. The CDR3: CAWSPRGNQPQHF. CDR3 coding DNA: TGTGCCTGGAGCCCGAGGGGGAATCAGCCCCAGCATTTT.